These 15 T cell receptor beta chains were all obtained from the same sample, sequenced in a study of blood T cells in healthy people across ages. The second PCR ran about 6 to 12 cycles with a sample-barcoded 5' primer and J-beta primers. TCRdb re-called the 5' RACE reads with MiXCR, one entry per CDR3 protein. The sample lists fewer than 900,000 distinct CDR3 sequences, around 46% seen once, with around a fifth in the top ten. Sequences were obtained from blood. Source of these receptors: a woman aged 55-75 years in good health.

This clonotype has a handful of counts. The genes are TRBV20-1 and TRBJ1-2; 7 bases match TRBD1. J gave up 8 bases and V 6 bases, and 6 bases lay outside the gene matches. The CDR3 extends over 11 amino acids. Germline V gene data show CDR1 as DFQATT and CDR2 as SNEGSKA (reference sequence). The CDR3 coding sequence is TGCAGTGCCCCCCAGGGGGGGGGCTACACCTTC. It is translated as CSAPQGGGYTF.

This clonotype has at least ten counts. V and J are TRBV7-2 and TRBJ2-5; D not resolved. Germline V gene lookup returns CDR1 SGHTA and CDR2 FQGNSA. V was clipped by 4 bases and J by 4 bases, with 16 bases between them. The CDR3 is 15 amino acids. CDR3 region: CASSSTPGSRETQYF. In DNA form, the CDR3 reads TGTGCCAGCAGCTCGACACCGGGTTCGCGAGAGACCCAGTACTTC. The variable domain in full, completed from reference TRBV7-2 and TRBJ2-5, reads GAGVSQSPSNKVTEKGKDVELRCDPISGHTALYWYRQSLGQGLEFLIYFQGNSAPDKSGLPSDRFSAERTGGSVSTLTIQRTQQEDSAVYLCASSSTPGSRETQYFGPGTRLLVL.

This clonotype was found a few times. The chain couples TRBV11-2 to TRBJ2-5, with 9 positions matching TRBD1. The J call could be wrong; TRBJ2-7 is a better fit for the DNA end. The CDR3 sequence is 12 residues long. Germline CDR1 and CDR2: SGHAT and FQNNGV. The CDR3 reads CASSGDRDEQYF. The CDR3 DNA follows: TGTGCCAGCAGCGGGGACAGGGACGAGCAGTACTTC.

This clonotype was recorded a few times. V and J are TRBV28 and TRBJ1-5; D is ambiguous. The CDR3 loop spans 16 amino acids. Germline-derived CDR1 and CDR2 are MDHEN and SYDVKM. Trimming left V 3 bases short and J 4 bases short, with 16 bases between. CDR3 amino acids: CASSFVTRVTNQPQHF. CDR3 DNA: TGTGCCAGCAGTTTTGTAACAAGGGTAACGAATCAGCCCCAGCATTTT.

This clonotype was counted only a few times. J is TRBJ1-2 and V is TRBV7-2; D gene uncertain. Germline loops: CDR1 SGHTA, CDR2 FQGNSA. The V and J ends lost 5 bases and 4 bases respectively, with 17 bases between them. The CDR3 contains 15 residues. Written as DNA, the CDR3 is TGTGCCAGCAGCCTACAGTCTTCGTCGGCCTATGGCTACACCTTC. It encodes CASSLQSSSAYGYTF. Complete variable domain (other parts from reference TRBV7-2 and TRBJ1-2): GAGVSQSPSNKVTEKGKDVELRCDPISGHTALYWYRQSLGQGLEFLIYFQGNSAPDKSGLPSDRFSAERTGGSVSTLTIQRTQQEDSAVYLCASSLQSSSAYGYTFGSGTRLTVV.

This CDR3 reads CASSEPDGTDTQYF. DNA for the CDR3: TGTGCCAGCAGCGAGCCGGATGGGACAGATACGCAGTATTTT. V is TRBV9 and J is TRBJ2-3, with D hard to call. CDR3 length equals 14 residues. The V end lost 3 bases, the J end lost 3 bases, and 11 bases lay between the germline ends. Germline V gene data show CDR1 as SGDLS and CDR2 as YYNGEE.

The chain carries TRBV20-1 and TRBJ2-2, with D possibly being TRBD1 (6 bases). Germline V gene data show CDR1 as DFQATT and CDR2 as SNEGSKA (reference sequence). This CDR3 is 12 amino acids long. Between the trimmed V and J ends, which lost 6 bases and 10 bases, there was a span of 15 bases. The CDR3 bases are TGCAGTGCACTGGACAGACCCGTGGAGCTGTTTTTT. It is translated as CSALDRPVELFF.

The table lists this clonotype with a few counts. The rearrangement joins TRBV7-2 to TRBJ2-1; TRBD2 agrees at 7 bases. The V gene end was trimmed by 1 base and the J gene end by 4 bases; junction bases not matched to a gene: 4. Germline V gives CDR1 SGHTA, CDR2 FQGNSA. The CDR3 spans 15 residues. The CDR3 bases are TGTGCCAGCAGCTTAGACGGGGGGACGTACAATGAGCAGTTCTTC. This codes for CASSLDGGTYNEQFF.

The CDR3 sequence is CASSYGASGGSGANVLTF. Written as DNA, the CDR3 is TGTGCCAGCAGTTATGGGGCTAGCGGGGGCTCTGGGGCCAACGTCCTGACTTTC. The genes are TRBV6-5 and TRBJ2-6, with 10 bases lining up with TRBD2. Germline CDR1 reads MNHEY; CDR2 reads SVGAGI. Trimming at V came to 3 bases and at J to 0 bases, leaving 5 bases not matched to a gene. The CDR3 runs to 18 residues.

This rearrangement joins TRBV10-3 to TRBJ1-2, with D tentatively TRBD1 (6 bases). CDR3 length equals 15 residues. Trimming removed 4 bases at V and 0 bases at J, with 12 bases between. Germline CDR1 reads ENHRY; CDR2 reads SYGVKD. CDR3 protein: CAISGRDTSNYGYTF. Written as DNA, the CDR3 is TGTGCCATCAGTGGACGGGACACTTCTAACTATGGCTACACCTTC.

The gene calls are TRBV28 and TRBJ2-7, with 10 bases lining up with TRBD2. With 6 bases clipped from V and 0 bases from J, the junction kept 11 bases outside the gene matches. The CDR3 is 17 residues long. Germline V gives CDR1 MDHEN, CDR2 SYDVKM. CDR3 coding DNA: TGTGCCAGCAGGGAGGAGACTAGCGGGCCGTCCTCCTACGAGCAGTACTTC. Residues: CASREETSGPSSYEQYF.

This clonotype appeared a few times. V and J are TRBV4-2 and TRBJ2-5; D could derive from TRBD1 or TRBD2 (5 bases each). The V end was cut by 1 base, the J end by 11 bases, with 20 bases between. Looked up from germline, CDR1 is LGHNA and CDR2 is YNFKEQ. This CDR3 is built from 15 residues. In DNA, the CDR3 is TGTGCCAGCAGCCAAGGGAAGGGGACCGACAATGAGCAGTACTTC. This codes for CASSQGKGTDNEQYF.

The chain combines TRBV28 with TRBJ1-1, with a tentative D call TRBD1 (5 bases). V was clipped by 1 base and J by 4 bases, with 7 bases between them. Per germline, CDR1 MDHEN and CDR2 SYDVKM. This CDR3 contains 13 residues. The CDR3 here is CASSLSDSTEAFF. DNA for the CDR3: TGTGCCAGCAGTTTATCTGACAGCACTGAAGCTTTCTTT.

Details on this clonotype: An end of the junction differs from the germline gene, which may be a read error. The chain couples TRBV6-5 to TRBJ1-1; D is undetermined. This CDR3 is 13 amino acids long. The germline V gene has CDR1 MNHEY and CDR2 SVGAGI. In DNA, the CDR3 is TGTGCCAGCAGATACTCGGAGAACACTGAAGCTTTCTTT. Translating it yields CASRYSENTEAFF.

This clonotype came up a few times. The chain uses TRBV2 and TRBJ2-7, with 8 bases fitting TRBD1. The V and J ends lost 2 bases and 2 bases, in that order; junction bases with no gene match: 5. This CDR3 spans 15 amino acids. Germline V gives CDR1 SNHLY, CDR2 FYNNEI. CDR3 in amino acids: CASSESGQGPYEQYF. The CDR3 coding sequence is TGTGCCAGCAGTGAAAGTGGACAGGGTCCCTACGAGCAGTACTTC.